This T cell receptor beta chain originates from a study of T cells after yellow fever vaccination. The CDR3 covers 18 residues. Deletions cut 2 bases from V and 6 bases from J, with 20 bases between. The germline gives CDR1 SGHAT, CDR2 FQNNGV. Using its own MiXCR run on the 5' RACE reads, TCRdb lists one record per CDR3 protein. Counted here are just under 600,000 distinct CDR3 sequences, roughly 14% occurring once; the ten biggest clones make up more than 13%. This chain joins TRBV11-2 and TRBJ1-6; D possibly corresponds to TRBD1 (6 bases). Sequences were derived from PBMCs, sampled on the day of the yellow fever booster vaccination. This sequence originates from a man aged 25-40 years who received the YFV17D yellow fever vaccine. The CDR3 nucleotides read TGTGCCAGCAGCTTAAAATCGGTGCCGGACAGATCTAATTCACCCCTCCACTTT. Translating gives CASSLKSVPDRSNSPLHF.